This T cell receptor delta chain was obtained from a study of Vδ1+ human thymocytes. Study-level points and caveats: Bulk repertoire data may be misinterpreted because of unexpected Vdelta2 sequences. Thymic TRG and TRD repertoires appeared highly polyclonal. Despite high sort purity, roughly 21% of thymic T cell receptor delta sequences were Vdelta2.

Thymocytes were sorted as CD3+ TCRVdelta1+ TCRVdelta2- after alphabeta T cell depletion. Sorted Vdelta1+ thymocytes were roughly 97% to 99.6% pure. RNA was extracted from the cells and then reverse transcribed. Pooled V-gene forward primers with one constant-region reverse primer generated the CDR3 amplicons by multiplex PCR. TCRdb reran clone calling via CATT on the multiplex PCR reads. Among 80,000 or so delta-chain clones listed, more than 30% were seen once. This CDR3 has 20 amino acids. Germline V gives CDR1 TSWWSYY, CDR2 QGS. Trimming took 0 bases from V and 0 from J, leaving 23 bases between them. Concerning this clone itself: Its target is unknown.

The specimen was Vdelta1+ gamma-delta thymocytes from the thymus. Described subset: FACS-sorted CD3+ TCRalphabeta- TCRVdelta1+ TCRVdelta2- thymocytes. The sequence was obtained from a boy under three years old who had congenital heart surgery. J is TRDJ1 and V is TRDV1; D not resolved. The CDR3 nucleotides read TGTGCTCTTGGGGAACTCCCGCCCCCATCGGGTACAGTTTACACCGATAAACTCATCTTT. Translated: CALGELPPPSGTVYTDKLIF.